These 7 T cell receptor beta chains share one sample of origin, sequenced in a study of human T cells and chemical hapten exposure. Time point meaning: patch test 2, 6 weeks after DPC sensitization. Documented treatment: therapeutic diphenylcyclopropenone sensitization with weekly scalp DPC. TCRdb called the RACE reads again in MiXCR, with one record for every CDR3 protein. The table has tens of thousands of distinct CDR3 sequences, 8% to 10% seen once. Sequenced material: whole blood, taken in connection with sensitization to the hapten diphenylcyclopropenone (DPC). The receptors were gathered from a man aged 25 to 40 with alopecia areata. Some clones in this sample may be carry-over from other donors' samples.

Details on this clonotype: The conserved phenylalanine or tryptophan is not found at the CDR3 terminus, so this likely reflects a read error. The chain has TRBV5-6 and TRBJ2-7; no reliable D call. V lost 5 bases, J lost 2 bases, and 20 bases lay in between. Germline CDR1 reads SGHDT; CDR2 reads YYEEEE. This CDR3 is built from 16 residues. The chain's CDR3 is CASRANPGSIAYEQYY. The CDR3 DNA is TGTGCCAGCAGAGCGAACCCTGGGTCGATTGCCTACGAGCAGTACTAC.

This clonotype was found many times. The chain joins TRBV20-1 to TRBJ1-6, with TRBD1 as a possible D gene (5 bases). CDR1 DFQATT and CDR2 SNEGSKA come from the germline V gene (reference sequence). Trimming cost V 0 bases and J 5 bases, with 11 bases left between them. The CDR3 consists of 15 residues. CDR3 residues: CSAREGGRNNSPLHF. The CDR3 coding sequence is TGCAGTGCTAGAGAGGGGGGACGGAATAATTCACCCCTCCACTTT.

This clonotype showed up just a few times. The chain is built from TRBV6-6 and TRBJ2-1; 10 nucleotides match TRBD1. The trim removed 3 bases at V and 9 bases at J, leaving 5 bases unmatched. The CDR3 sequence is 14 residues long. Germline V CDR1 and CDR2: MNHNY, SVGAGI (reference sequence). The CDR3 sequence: CASSYVTGGREQFF. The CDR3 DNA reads TGTGCCAGCAGTTATGTGACAGGGGGCCGTGAGCAGTTCTTC.

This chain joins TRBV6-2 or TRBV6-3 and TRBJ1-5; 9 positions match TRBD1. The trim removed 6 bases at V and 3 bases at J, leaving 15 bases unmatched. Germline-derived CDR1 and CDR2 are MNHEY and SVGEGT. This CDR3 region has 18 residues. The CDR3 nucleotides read TGTGCCAGCAGCCATATCCGGGACAGGGTTCGGAACAATCAGCCCCAGCATTTT. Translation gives CASSHIRDRVRNNQPQHF.

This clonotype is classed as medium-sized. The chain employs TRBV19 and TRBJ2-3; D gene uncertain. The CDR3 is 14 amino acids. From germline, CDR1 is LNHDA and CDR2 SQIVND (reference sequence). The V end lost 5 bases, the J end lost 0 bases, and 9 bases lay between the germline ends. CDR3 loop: CASSPKTSTDTQYF. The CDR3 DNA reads TGTGCCAGTAGTCCTAAGACTAGCACAGATACGCAGTATTTT.

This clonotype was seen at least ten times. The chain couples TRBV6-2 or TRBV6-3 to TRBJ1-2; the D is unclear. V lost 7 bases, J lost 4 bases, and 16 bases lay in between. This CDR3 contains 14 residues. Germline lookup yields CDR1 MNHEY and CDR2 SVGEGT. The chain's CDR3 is CASNLDPEVYGYTF. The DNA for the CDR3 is TGTGCCAGCAATCTAGACCCGGAGGTCTATGGCTACACCTTC.

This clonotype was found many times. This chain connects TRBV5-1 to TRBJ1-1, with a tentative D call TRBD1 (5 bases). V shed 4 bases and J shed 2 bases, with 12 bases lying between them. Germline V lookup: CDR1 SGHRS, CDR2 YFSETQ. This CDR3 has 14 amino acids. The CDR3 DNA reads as TGCGCCAGCAGCACCCAGGGTGTTAACACTGAAGCTTTCTTT. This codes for CASSTQGVNTEAFF. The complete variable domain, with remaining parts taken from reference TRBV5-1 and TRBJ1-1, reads KAGVTQTPRYLIKTRGQQVTLSCSPISGHRSVSWYQQTPGQGLQFLFEYFSETQRNKGNFPGRFSGRQFSNSRSEMNVSTLELGDSALYLCASSTQGVNTEAFFGQGTRLTVV.